The source of this T cell receptor (beta chain) is a study of human T cells and chemical hapten exposure. Time point denoted: pre-sensitization, week 0. The treatment here: therapeutic diphenylcyclopropenone sensitization with weekly scalp DPC. Suited to DPC and affected by alopecia, the donors ranged from 18 to 70 years old. This clonotype came up a few times. TCRdb redid the calling of the RACE reads with MiXCR, one entry per CDR3 protein. This table holds approximately 400,000 distinct CDR3 sequences, roughly 4.6% found once. The receptor comes from a woman aged 50 to 60 with alopecia areata. Some clones in this sample may be carry-over from other donors' samples. The sequenced sample was whole blood, obtained in connection with sensitization to the hapten diphenylcyclopropenone (DPC).

The CDR3 DNA sequence: TGTGCCAGCAGCCAAGGATATGAAGAGACCCAGTACTTC. It encodes CASSQGYEETQYF. The chain joins TRBV4-2 to TRBJ2-5; D is uncertain. The V gene's germline CDR1 is LGHNA and CDR2 YNFKEQ. Trimming cost V 1 base and J 3 bases, with 6 bases left between them. The CDR3 is 13 amino acids.